The 11 T cell receptor beta chains below were found in one sample sequenced in a study of post-analysis software for immune sequencing data. No antigen has been assigned to these receptors. The TCR beta cDNA libraries contained unique molecular identifiers. TCRdb ran MiXCR on the PCR reads and lists one entry per CDR3 protein. Counted here are roughly 400,000 distinct CDR3 sequences, approximately 38% occurring once; the ten biggest clones make up approximately 7.7%. Study results and limitations: Roughly 5 TRBV segments (TRBV5-6, TRBV5-1 and TRBV20-1 among them) occurred more frequently in patients than in controls.

The sequenced sample was blood. These receptors all stem from a girl aged 2-9 years with multiple sclerosis.

The V call is TRBV6-5, the J call TRBJ2-1; 9 bases are a match to TRBD2. The V gene end was trimmed by 3 bases and the J gene end by 8 bases; junction bases not matched to a gene: 11. CDR3 length equals 16 residues. Germline loops: CDR1 MNHEY, CDR2 SVGAGI. The CDR3, as DNA: TGTGCCAGCAGTTATGCCGGGACTAGCTCTACGCATGAGCAGTTCTTC. Amino acid sequence: CASSYAGTSSTHEQFF.

In its sample, this clonotype was seen once. The chain employs TRBV27 and TRBJ2-1; D is ambiguous. The V gene lost 0 bases and the J gene lost 2 bases, with 5 bases spanning the gap. The germline CDR1 and CDR2 sequences are MNHEY and SMNVEV (reference sequence). The CDR3 runs to 14 residues. The CDR3 DNA reads as TGTGCCAGCAGTTTATCGGCACCCTACAATGAGCAGTTCTTC. Translation: CASSLSAPYNEQFF.

Worth noting for this clonotype: A read error may account for a junction end that differs from germline. V and J are TRBV11-1 and TRBJ2-7; no definite D call. The CDR3 is 15 amino acids. Germline V CDR1 and CDR2: SGHAT, FQDESV (reference sequence). CDR3 coding DNA: TGTGCCGGCAGCTGGACCGCTCCAGCTCAGACGGAGCAGTACTTC. Its protein is CAGSWTAPAQTEQYF.

Only a few counts were recorded for this clonotype. The chain links TRBV28 to TRBJ2-5; 9 nucleotides match TRBD2. The J call is in doubt because the DNA end fits TRBJ2-7 better. Germline V gene lookup returns CDR1 MDHEN and CDR2 SYDVKM. This CDR3 region has 18 residues. The chain's CDR3 is CASSDPSRSAGGVYEQYF. Written as DNA, the CDR3 is TGTGCCAGCAGTGACCCCAGCAGATCGGCGGGAGGGGTCTACGAGCAGTACTTC.

The chain uses TRBV9 and TRBJ1-2, with TRBD1 as a possible D gene (5 bases). V dropped 3 bases and J dropped 2 bases, with 17 bases sitting between them. Germline lookup yields CDR1 SGDLS and CDR2 YYNGEE. The CDR3 loop spans 16 amino acids. CDR3 region: CASSARGGGRNYGYTF. The CDR3 DNA follows: TGTGCCAGCAGCGCGAGGGGCGGGGGGAGAAACTATGGCTACACCTTC. Full variable domain (rest looked up from reference TRBV9 and TRBJ1-2): DSGVTQTPKHLITATGQRVTLRCSPRSGDLSVYWYQQSLDQGLQFLIQYYNGEERAKGNILERFSAQQFPDLHSELNLSSLELGDSALYFCASSARGGGRNYGYTFGSGTRLTVV.

This clonotype was picked up a small number of times. In DNA, the CDR3 is TGCAGCGTTGGAGCGAGGGGGGCCCAGCATTTT. Translating gives CSVGARGAQHF. V gene TRBV29-1 combines with J gene TRBJ1-5, with D tentatively TRBD1 (6 bases). V was shortened by 4 bases and J by 11 bases, with 12 bases between the two germline ends. The CDR3 has 11 amino acids. Germline lookup yields CDR1 SQVTM and CDR2 ANQGSEA.

The chain employs TRBV29-1 and TRBJ2-2; D might be TRBD1 (5 bases). Trimming removed 4 bases at V and 4 bases at J, with 13 bases between. CDR3 length: 14 amino acids. The V gene's germline CDR1 is SQVTM and CDR2 ANQGSEA. This CDR3 reads CSVGVDSVTGELFF. The DNA of the CDR3 is TGCAGCGTTGGTGTTGACAGTGTCACCGGGGAGCTGTTTTTT.

This clonotype occurred a few times. This sequence joins TRBV29-1 and TRBJ2-1, with D hard to call. Germline loops: CDR1 SQVTM, CDR2 ANQGSEA. The CDR3 has 15 residues. The V end lost 0 bases, the J end lost 2 bases, and 11 bases lay between the germline ends. CDR3 amino acids: CSVEEVPGAYNEQFF. Written as DNA, the CDR3 is TGCAGCGTTGAAGAAGTTCCAGGAGCCTACAATGAGCAGTTCTTC.

There are a few counts of this clonotype. The chain couples TRBV28 to TRBJ2-5; D unresolved. Trimming shortened V by 7 bases and J by 5 bases, and 14 bases separated the two germline ends. The CDR3 runs to 13 residues. Germline V gene data show CDR1 as MDHEN and CDR2 as SYDVKM. The CDR3 region is CASTRPPRETQYF. In DNA, the CDR3 is TGTGCCAGCACTCGACCCCCCCGTGAGACCCAGTACTTC.

V gene TRBV7-9 combines with J gene TRBJ1-2; D uncertain. The V end lost 3 bases, the J end lost 4 bases, and 12 bases lay between the germline ends. Germline V gene data show CDR1 as SEHNR and CDR2 as FQNEAQ (reference sequence). The CDR3 covers 14 residues. The CDR3 DNA reads as TGTGCCAGCAGCTTTTCTTGGGAGCCCTATGGCTACACCTTC. It yields the protein CASSFSWEPYGYTF.

This sequence joins TRBV7-3 and TRBJ2-1; D possibly corresponds to TRBD2 (6 bases). V was trimmed by 3 bases and J by 3 bases, leaving 12 bases between them. The CDR3 has 15 residues. Germline V gives CDR1 SGHTA, CDR2 FQGTGA. CDR3 nucleotide sequence: TGTGCCAGCAGCTTCGGCGCGGGGAACTACAATGAGCAGTTCTTC. Translation gives CASSFGAGNYNEQFF.